This TCR beta chain was documented in a study of blood T cell repertoires in COVID-19. Study in general: The United States, Italy and Spain provided the acute and convalescent COVID-19 samples.

Cohort placement rested on clinical history that participants reported themselves. This CDR3 is built from 15 residues. The V end was cut by 8 bases, the J end by 1 base, with 14 bases between. Germline values: CDR1 MNHEY, CDR2 SVGAGI. This clone came up once. Sequencing used immunoSEQ multiplex PCR; TCRdb keeps in-frame clones, though not all of them. The table has 250,000 to 350,000 clones, about 90% seen once. The V gene is TRBV6-5, the J gene TRBJ2-2; D is possibly TRBD1 (5 bases). The sequencing sample was made of PBMCs or T cells enriched from blood (not recorded which). The receptor comes from a woman younger than 30 with acute COVID-19. The CDR3 nucleotides are TGTGCCAGCTGGGCCAAAACAGGGAACACCGGGGAGCTGTTTTTT. Translated: CASWAKTGNTGELFF.